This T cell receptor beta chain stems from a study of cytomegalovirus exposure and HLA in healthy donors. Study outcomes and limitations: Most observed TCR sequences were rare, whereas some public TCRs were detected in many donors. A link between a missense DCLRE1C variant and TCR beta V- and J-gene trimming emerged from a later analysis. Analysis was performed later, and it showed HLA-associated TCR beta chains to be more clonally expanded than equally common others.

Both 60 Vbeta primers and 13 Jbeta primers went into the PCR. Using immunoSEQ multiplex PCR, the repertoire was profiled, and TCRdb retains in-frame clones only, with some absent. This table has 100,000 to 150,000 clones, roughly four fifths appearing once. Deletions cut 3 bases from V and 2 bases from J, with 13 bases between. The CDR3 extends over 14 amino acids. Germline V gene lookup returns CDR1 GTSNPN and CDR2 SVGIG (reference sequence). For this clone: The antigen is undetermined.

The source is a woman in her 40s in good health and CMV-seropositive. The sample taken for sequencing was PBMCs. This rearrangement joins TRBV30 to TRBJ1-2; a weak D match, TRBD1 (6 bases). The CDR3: CAWRPGDINYGYTF. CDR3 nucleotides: TGTGCCTGGAGGCCAGGGGATATCAACTATGGCTACACCTTC.